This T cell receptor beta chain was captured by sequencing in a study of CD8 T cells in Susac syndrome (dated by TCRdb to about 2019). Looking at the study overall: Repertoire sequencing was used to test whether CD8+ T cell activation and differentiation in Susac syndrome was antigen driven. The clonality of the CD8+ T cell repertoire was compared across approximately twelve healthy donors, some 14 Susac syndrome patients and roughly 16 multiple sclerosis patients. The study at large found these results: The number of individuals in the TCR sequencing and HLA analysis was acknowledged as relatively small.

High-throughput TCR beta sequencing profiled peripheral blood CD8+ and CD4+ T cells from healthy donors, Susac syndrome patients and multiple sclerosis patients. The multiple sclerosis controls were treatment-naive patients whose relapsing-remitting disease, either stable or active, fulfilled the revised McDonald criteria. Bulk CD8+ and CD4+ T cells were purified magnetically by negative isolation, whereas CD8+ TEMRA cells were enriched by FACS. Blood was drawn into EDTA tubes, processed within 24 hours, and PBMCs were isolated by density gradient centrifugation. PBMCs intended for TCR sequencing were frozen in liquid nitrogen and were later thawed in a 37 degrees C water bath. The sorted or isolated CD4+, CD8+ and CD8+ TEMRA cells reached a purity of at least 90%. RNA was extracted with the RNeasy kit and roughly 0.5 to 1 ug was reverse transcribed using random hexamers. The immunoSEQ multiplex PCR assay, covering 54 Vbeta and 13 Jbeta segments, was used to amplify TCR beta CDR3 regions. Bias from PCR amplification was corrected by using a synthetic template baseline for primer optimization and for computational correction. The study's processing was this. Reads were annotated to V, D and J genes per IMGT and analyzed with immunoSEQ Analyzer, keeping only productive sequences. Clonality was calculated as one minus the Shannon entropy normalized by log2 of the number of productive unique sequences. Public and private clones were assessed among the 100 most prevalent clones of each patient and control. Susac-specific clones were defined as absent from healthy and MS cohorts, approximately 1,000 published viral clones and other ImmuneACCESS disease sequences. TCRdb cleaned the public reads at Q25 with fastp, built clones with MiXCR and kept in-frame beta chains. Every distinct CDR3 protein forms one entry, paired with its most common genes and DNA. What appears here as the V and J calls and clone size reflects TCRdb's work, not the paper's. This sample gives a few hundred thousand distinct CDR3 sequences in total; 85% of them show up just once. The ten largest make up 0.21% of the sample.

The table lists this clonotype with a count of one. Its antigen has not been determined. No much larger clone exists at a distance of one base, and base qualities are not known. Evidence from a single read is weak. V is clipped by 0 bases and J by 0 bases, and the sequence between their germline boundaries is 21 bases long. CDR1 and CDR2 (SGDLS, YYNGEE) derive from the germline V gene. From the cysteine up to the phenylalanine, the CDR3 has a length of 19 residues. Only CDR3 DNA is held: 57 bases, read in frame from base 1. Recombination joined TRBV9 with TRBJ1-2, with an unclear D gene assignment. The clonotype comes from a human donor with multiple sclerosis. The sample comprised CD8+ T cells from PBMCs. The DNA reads TGTGCCAGCAGCGTAGTGCCATGGCACTCTCTGTCAGCTAACTATGGCTACACCTTC. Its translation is CASSVVPWHSLSANYGYTF.